These 17 T cell receptor beta chains share one sample of origin, sequenced in a study of T cells expressing NK-cell markers. For each CDR3 protein, TCRdb gives one entry from its re-call of the 5' RACE reads, without DNA. There are 400,000 to 550,000 distinct CDR3 sequences in the sample, with under 7.5% held by the top ten. Sample: blood T cells: a sorted CD56 or NKG2C T cell subset, CD4+ or CD8+ T cells, or bulk PBMC T cells (not recorded which). All receptors derive from a woman between 18 and 70 years old in good health.

The chain is built from TRBV10-3 and TRBJ2-1; TCRdb picks TRBD2, but there is no DNA to check that call. Germline V CDR1 and CDR2: ENHRY, SYGVKD. The CDR3 contains 19 residues. The CDR3: CASSERLAGGLSSYNEQFF.

The chain carries TRBV19 and TRBJ2-2; the TCRdb D gene call, TRBD1, has no DNA to confirm it. This CDR3 comprises 13 residues. CDR1 and CDR2 from the germline V gene are LNHDA and SQIVND (reference sequence). This chain's CDR3 is CASSTGSTGELFF.

The CDR3 spells CASTANYEQYF. The chain employs TRBV5-5 and TRBJ2-7. The germline V gene encodes CDR1 SGHKS and CDR2 YYEKEE (reference sequence). CDR3 length equals 11 residues.

The gene calls are TRBV7-8 and TRBJ2-3; as DNA is missing, the TRBD1 call by TCRdb cannot be tested. CDR1 is SGHVS, CDR2 FQNEAQ, per germline. CDR3 length: 17 amino acids. The CDR3 loop reads CASSTRDRDYSTDTQYF.

V is TRBV5-1 and J is TRBJ2-7; TCRdb designates TRBD1, a call that cannot be tested without DNA. This CDR3 has 15 amino acids. Germline CDR1 is SGHRS and CDR2 is YFSETQ. CDR3: CASSLDQGFSYEQYF.

The chain couples TRBV7-2 to TRBJ2-3; as DNA is missing, the TRBD1 call by TCRdb cannot be tested. Germline values: CDR1 SGHTA, CDR2 FQGNSA. The CDR3 covers 15 residues. The CDR3 here is CASSSPGRGGHTQYF. Based on the CDR3 plus reference TRBV7-2 and TRBJ2-3, the full variable domain is GAGVSQSPSNKVTEKGKDVELRCDPISGHTALYWYRQSLGQGLEFLIYFQGNSAPDKSGLPSDRFSAERTGGSVSTLTIQRTQQEDSAVYLCASSSPGRGGHTQYFGPGTRLTVL.

This chain uses TRBV20-1 with TRBJ1-5. CDR3 length equals 15 residues. CDR1 and CDR2 (germline): DFQATT, SNEGSKA (reference sequence). This CDR3 is CSATIDGGIGQPQHF.

The J gene is TRBJ2-7, the V gene TRBV18. CDR1 is KGHSH, CDR2 LQKENI, per germline. The CDR3 runs 14 residues. This CDR3 reads CASSPTVTSYEQYF.

This sequence joins TRBV20-1 and TRBJ2-7. CDR1 and CDR2 from the germline V gene are DFQATT and SNEGSKA (reference sequence). This CDR3 is built from 12 residues. CDR3 amino acids: CSARFLTYEQYF.

This chain links TRBV6-1 with TRBJ1-2; TCRdb's assignment of TRBD1 cannot be checked, as there is no DNA. Germline assignment: CDR1 MNHNS and CDR2 SASEGT. The CDR3 is 14 amino acids. The CDR3 loop reads CASSAGGADYGYTF.

The chain links TRBV12-3 or TRBV12-4 to TRBJ2-5; the TCRdb call, TRBD2, lacks DNA for checking. This CDR3 is built from 19 residues. The CDR3 spells CASSLALLVGLAGGETQYF.

CDR3: CATSRARLAGGHYNEQFF. The chain uses TRBV15 and TRBJ2-1; as DNA is missing, the TRBD2 call by TCRdb cannot be tested. CDR3 length equals 18 residues. Germline CDR1 is LNHNV and CDR2 is YYDKDF (reference sequence). The full variable domain, with the rest looked up from reference TRBV15 and TRBJ2-1, is DAMVIQNPRYQVTQFGKPVTLSCSQTLNHNVMYWYQQKSSQAPKLLFHYYDKDFNNEADTPDNFQSRRPNTSFCFLDIRSPGLGDTAMYLCATSRARLAGGHYNEQFFGPGTRLTVL.

The rearrangement uses TRBV4-1 and TRBJ2-1; the TRBD1 assignment by TCRdb is unverifiable without DNA. CDR1 MGHRA and CDR2 YSYEKL come from the germline V gene. The CDR3 contains 15 residues. CDR3 in amino acids: CASSQGVGGVDEQFF.

V usage is TRBV7-2 and J usage is TRBJ1-5. In germline, CDR1 is SGHTA, CDR2 FQGNSA. The CDR3 has 16 residues. CDR3 sequence reads: CASSLEGYPNNQPQHF. The full variable domain, with the rest looked up from reference TRBV7-2 and TRBJ1-5, is GAGVSQSPSNKVTEKGKDVELRCDPISGHTALYWYRQSLGQGLEFLIYFQGNSAPDKSGLPSDRFSAERTGGSVSTLTIQRTQQEDSAVYLCASSLEGYPNNQPQHFGDGTRLSIL.

The chain uses TRBV4-3 and TRBJ2-7. CDR3 length: 15 amino acids. Germline V gene data show CDR1 as LGHNA and CDR2 as YSLEER. The CDR3 sequence: CASSQDGDSRDEQYF.

V gene TRBV11-1 combines with J gene TRBJ2-7; TCRdb designates TRBD2, a call that cannot be tested without DNA. Germline-derived CDR1 and CDR2 are SGHAT and FQDESV (reference sequence). The CDR3 runs to 18 residues. The CDR3 protein is CASSLPTSASGKKGEQYF.

The chain carries TRBV28 and TRBJ1-3. Germline lookup yields CDR1 MDHEN and CDR2 SYDVKM. The CDR3 loop spans 15 amino acids. The chain's CDR3 is CASTSAGISGNTIYF. The full variable domain, rest sourced from reference TRBV28 and TRBJ1-3, is DVKVTQSSRYLVKRTGEKVFLECVQDMDHENMFWYRQDPGLGLRLIYFSYDVKMKEKGDIPEGYSVSREKKERFSLILESASTNQTSMYLCASTSAGISGNTIYFGEGSWLTVV.